A single TCR beta chain is shown here with its context. Its antigen remains unknown. The J segment lost 10 bases and the V segment lost 7 bases, leaving 16 bases of the junction unmatched. This CDR3 contains 15 residues. Per the germline V gene, CDR1 is MRHNA and CDR2 is SNTAGT. This entry comes from a study of OX40 agonist ivuxolimab in advanced cancers. Whole-study findings and limits: By week 6 at 0.1 to 3.0 mg/kg, blood CD4+ and CD8+ T cells had expanded clonally.

Only in-frame clones appear in the TCRdb table, and some are missing; sequencing was by immunoSEQ multiplex PCR. The data show about 100,000 clones, roughly 95% seen once. The sequence derives from an adult with an advanced solid tumor such as melanoma, head and neck, liver or kidney cancer. Sequences were derived from CD4+ or CD8+ T cells sorted from blood, sampled in a trial of the OX40 agonist ivuxolimab. The chain links TRBV6-4 to TRBJ2-1; 7 bases agree with TRBD2. The CDR3 DNA is TGTGCCAGCAAAATCGACTCGGGACTACCCGTGGAGCAGTTCTTC. Its translation: CASKIDSGLPVEQFF.